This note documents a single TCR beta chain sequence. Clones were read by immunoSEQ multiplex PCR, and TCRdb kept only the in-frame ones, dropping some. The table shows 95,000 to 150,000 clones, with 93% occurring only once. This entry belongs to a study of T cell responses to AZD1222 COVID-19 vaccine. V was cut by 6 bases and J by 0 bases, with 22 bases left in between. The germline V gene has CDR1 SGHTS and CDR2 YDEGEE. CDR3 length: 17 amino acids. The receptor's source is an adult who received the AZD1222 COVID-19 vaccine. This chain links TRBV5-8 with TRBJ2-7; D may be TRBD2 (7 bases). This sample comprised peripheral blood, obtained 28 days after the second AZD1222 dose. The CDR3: CASITLIWGGSSYEQYF. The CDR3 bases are TGTGCCAGCATTACTCTAATATGGGGGGGCAGCTCCTACGAGCAGTACTTC.